This T cell receptor (beta chain) was captured in a study of T cells in Graves' hyperthyroidism and ophthalmopathy. Study-level background: Blood was drawn when the patient was first diagnosed and still untreated.

This clonotype was seen only a few times. Its target is unknown. Germline V CDR1 and CDR2: MGHRA, YSYEKL. The CDR3 contains 16 residues. The V and J ends lost 4 bases and 4 bases respectively, with 16 bases between them. Authors of the study amplified TCR beta CDR3 regions from RNA transcripts. An initial round of RT-PCR targeting the TCR CDR3 relied on the HTBI primer set. TCRdb called the multiplex PCR reads again in MiXCR, with one record for every CDR3 protein. The profile shows some 510,000 distinct CDR3 sequences, 20% to 25% of them singletons. General study findings and limits: In blood, most of the thyroid clonotypes expanded above 0.001 were also present.

This rearrangement joins TRBV4-1 to TRBJ2-2; possible D gene TRBD1, 7 bases. The source material was blood. The sequence was collected from a man between 18 and 35 years old with Graves' hyperthyroidism. The CDR3: CASSLLQGDFTGELFF. DNA for the CDR3: TGCGCCAGCAGCCTCCTCCAGGGGGACTTCACCGGGGAGCTGTTTTTT.